This entry describes one T cell receptor (beta chain). Its antigen is currently unknown. This entry belongs to a study of shared clonotypes between healthy human individuals. The overall study: Two women and a few men aged 18 to 49 made up the donors. General study findings and limits: A limitation of the genetic and exposure-history diversity represented arose from few donors.

The method was immunoSEQ multiplex PCR; TCRdb's version includes in-frame clones alone and lacks a portion of them. The profile covers approximately 470,000 clones, with approximately 78% appearing a single time and more than 10% taken by the ten largest. The V gene lost 10 bases and the J gene lost 9 bases, with 16 bases spanning the gap. CDR3 size: 12 residues. Germline lookup yields CDR1 SEHNR and CDR2 FQNEAQ (reference sequence). Sequencing input: PBMCs. J is TRBJ2-1 and V is TRBV7-9; perhaps TRBD2 as D (5 bases). This TCR derives from a woman in her 40s in good health. Some clones in this sample may be carry-over from other donors' samples. The CDR3 here is CATSPRGFEQFF. The CDR3 bases are TGTGCCACAAGCCCACGGGGTTTTGAGCAGTTCTTC.